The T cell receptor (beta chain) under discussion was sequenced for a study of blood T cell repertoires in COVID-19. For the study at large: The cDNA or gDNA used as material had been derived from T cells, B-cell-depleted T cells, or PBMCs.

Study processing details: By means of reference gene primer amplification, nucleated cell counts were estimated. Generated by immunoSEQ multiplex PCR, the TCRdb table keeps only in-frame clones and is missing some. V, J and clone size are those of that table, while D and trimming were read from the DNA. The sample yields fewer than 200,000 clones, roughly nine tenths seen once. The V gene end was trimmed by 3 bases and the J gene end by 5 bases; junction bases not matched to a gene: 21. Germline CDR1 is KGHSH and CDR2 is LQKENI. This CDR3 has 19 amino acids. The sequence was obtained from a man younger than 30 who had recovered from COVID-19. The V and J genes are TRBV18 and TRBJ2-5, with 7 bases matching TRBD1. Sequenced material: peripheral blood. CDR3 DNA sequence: TGTGCCAGCTCACCCACCAATCCACCATTGACAGGGTCACGGGAGACCCAGTACTTC. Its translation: CASSPTNPPLTGSRETQYF.